This TCR beta chain was sequenced for a study of cytomegalovirus exposure and HLA in healthy donors. A multiplex PCR was run with 60 Vbeta primers and 13 Jbeta primers. Libraries were prepared by immunoSEQ multiplex PCR; TCRdb keeps only in-frame clonotypes and omits some of them. The table records about 57,000 clones, approximately 70% of them present only once. A single count supports this clone. Its antigen remains unknown. This CDR3 contains 15 residues. V dropped 6 bases and J dropped 1; count of bases not matched to a gene: 7. Germline CDR1 MNHEY, CDR2 SMNVEV (reference sequence). Overall study findings and caveats: There were some V segments, including TRBV6-2 and TRBV6-3, excluded as indistinguishable. Under in vitro conditions, three CMV-associated chains were confirmed as specific for CMV antigens.

The sequenced sample was PBMCs. The gene calls are TRBV27 and TRBJ1-1, with 8 nucleotides matching TRBD1. This receptor was obtained from a woman aged 50 to 60 in good health and CMV-seronegative. CDR3 in DNA: TGTGCCAGCAGCCCAGGGGGCGCGAGGAACACTGAAGCTTTCTTT. Its protein is CASSPGGARNTEAFF.